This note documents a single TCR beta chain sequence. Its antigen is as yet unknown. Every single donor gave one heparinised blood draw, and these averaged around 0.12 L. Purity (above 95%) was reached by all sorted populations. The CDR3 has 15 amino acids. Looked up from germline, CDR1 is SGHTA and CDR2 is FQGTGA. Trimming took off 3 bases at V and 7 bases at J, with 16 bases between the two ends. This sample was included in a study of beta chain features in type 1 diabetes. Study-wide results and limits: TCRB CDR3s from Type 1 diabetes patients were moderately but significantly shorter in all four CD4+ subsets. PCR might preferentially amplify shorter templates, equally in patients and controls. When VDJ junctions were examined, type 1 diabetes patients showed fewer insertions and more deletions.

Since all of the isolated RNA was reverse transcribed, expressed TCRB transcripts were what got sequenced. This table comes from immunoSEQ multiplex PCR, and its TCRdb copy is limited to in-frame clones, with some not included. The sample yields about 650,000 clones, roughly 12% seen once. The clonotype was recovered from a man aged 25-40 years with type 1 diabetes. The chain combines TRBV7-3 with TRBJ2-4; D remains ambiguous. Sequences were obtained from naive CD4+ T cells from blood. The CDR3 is CASSFFGPLTNIQYF. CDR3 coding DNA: TGTGCCAGCAGCTTCTTCGGACCGCTAACCAACATTCAGTACTTC. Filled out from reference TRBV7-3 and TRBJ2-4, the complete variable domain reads GAGVSQTPSNKVTEKGKYVELRCDPISGHTALYWYRQSLGQGPEFLIYFQGTGAADDSGLPNDRFFAVRPEGSVSTLKIQRTERGDSAVYLCASSFFGPLTNIQYFGAGTRLSVL.